This passage covers 20 T cell receptor beta chains from one sample sequenced in a study of blood T cells in healthy people across ages. Alongside a J-beta primer mix, a sample-barcoded 5' primer served in a second PCR lasting about 7 to 11 cycles. TCRdb reanalysed the 5' RACE reads using MiXCR and keeps one entry per CDR3 protein. The sample contains 800,000 to 900,000 distinct CDR3 sequences, around 62% of which appear only once. Material: blood. The source is a man younger than 40 in good health.

For this clonotype: The junction departs from germline at one end; a sequencing error may be responsible. The rearrangement joins TRBV7-9 to TRBJ2-7; perhaps TRBD1 as D (5 bases). The V gene's germline CDR1 is SEHNR and CDR2 FQNEAQ (reference sequence). The CDR3 loop spans 14 amino acids. CDR3 bases: TGTGCCGGCAGCTTAGGGCAGGGCACGCACGAGCAGTACTTC. As protein: CAGSLGQGTHEQYF.

The CDR3 nucleotides are TGTGCCAGCAGACAAGAAACCACCAACTATGGCTACACCTTC. Translation: CASRQETTNYGYTF. The V and J genes are TRBV7-9 and TRBJ1-2; D remains unclear. This CDR3 spans 14 amino acids. Looked up from germline, CDR1 is SEHNR and CDR2 is FQNEAQ (reference sequence). The V end lost 6 bases, the J end lost 2 bases, and 13 bases lay between the germline ends.

The chain employs TRBV27 and TRBJ2-7; 7 bases are shared with TRBD1. The J call may be wrong; the DNA end is better matched by TRBJ2-4. Germline V gene data show CDR1 as MNHEY and CDR2 as SMNVEV (reference sequence). CDR3 length: 13 residues. CDR3 coding DNA: TGTGCCAGCAGTATCGACAGGGTAAACATTCAGTACTTC. This gives the protein CASSIDRVNIQYF.

This clonotype was recorded a few times. The V and J genes are TRBV20-1 and TRBJ2-1; D remains unclear. The germline V and J ends were trimmed by 3 bases and 4 bases, with 7 bases remaining between them. The CDR3 length is 12 residues. Per the germline V gene, CDR1 is DFQATT and CDR2 is SNEGSKA (reference sequence). CDR3 nucleotides: TGCAGTGCTAGGATCAGGTACAATGAGCAGTTCTTC. It translates to CSARIRYNEQFF.

This chain joins TRBV14 and TRBJ1-2, with 7 bases fitting TRBD1. The CDR3 totals 12 residues. The germline gives CDR1 SGHDN, CDR2 FVKESK. Unmatched junction bases numbered 1, after V lost 3 bases and J lost 6 bases. This CDR3 reads CASSHDRDGYTF. CDR3 DNA: TGTGCCAGCAGCCACGACAGGGATGGCTACACCTTC.

This chain uses TRBV4-3 with TRBJ2-7; D is perhaps TRBD2 (5 bases). The DNA end is more similar to TRBJ2-5, so the J call may be wrong. Germline values: CDR1 LGHNA, CDR2 YSLEER. The CDR3 length is 14 residues. In nucleotides, the CDR3 is TGCGCCAGCAGCCAAGTGGAGGTGGCAGCGACCCAGTACTTC. Its protein product is CASSQVEVAATQYF.

The V and J genes are TRBV29-1 and TRBJ2-5; TRBD1 agrees at 9 bases. Germline values: CDR1 SQVTM, CDR2 ANQGSEA. The CDR3 runs 15 residues. J lost 4 bases, V lost 7 bases, and 13 bases had no gene match. Written as DNA, the CDR3 is TGCAGCGCCCGGCGAGGACAGGGGCGGTTAGAGACCCAGTACTTC. Protein product: CSARRGQGRLETQYF. Full variable domain (missing parts from reference TRBV29-1 and TRBJ2-5): SAVISQKPSRDICQRGTSLTIQCQVDSQVTMMFWYRQQPGQSLTLIATANQGSEATYESGFVIDKFPISRPNLTFSTLTVSNMSPEDSSIYLCSARRGQGRLETQYFGPGTRLLVL.

The V call is TRBV3-1, the J call TRBJ1-4, with D possibly TRBD1 on 5 matching bases. This CDR3 region has 17 residues. V lost 0 bases to trimming and J lost 5 bases, with 16 bases between them. Germline V CDR1 and CDR2: LGHDT, YNNKEL (reference sequence). CDR3 in amino acids: CASSQDARRQRNEKLFF. DNA for the CDR3: TGTGCCAGCAGCCAAGATGCTAGGAGACAGAGGAATGAAAAACTGTTTTTT.

This sequence joins TRBV4-3 and TRBJ2-1, with D possibly being TRBD2 (5 bases). CDR3 length: 17 amino acids. Trimming pared 4 bases from V and 3 bases from J, leaving 19 bases between. CDR1 and CDR2 (germline): LGHNA, YSLEER. The CDR3 nucleotides read TGCGCCAGCAGCCTAGGTCGGCGGGCGAGGATCTACAATGAGCAGTTCTTC. The encoded protein is CASSLGRRARIYNEQFF.

This chain uses TRBV20-1 with TRBJ2-5; no clear D. CDR1 and CDR2 (germline): DFQATT, SNEGSKA (reference sequence). The V and J ends lost 2 bases and 2 bases respectively, with 15 bases between them. This CDR3 spans 15 amino acids. The CDR3 here is CSARPSPGSQETQYF. CDR3 nucleotide sequence: TGCAGTGCTAGACCCTCGCCAGGATCTCAAGAGACCCAGTACTTC.

This chain uses TRBV11-2 with TRBJ2-5; 10 nucleotides line up with TRBD1. This CDR3 is built from 17 residues. Per germline, CDR1 SGHAT and CDR2 FQNNGV. The trim removed 7 bases at V and 1 base at J, leaving 12 bases unmatched. In nucleotides, the CDR3 is TGTGCCAGCACCCGATCCGGACAGGGGGGTTTCCAAGAGACCCAGTACTTC. It specifies CASTRSGQGGFQETQYF.

This clonotype has only a few counts. The chain has TRBV7-8 and TRBJ2-7; 11 bases line up with TRBD2. The ends lost 5 bases at V and 2 bases at J; junction bases unmatched: 2. The CDR3 has 14 residues. CDR1 and CDR2 (germline): SGHVS, FQNEAQ. CDR3 bases: TGTGCCAGCAGCGATAGCGGGGGGGCCTACGAGCAGTACTTC. Translation: CASSDSGGAYEQYF.

This clonotype was counted between two and nine times. The rearrangement links TRBV29-1 to TRBJ2-5; the D gene is possibly TRBD2 (6 bases). Germline values: CDR1 SQVTM, CDR2 ANQGSEA. V was clipped by 4 bases and J by 5 bases, with 14 bases between them. CDR3 length: 13 residues. The CDR3 here is CSVVLRGLETQYF. Written as DNA, the CDR3 is TGCAGCGTTGTGTTGCGGGGTCTGGAGACCCAGTACTTC.

Only a few counts were recorded for this clonotype. The rearrangement joins TRBV5-1 to TRBJ2-1; 9 positions match TRBD1. After removal of 0 bases from V and 5 bases from J, the junction contained 3 bases not matched to a gene. Germline-derived CDR1 and CDR2 are SGHRS and YFSETQ. The CDR3 consists of 15 residues. The CDR3 DNA reads as TGCGCCAGCAGCTTGGCGGGACAGGGAAACAATGAGCAGTTCTTC. Translated: CASSLAGQGNNEQFF.

This clonotype was recorded a few times. The J gene is TRBJ1-6, the V gene TRBV6-1; tentatively, D is TRBD1 (6 bases). The CDR3 runs to 15 residues. V was cut by 6 bases and J by 10 bases, with 19 bases left in between. Germline-derived CDR1 and CDR2 are MNHNS and SASEGT. CDR3 bases: TGTGCCAGCAGCAGAAACAGGGAGGCGGGCTCACCCCTCCACTTT. It encodes CASSRNREAGSPLHF.

The genes are TRBV20-1 and TRBJ2-5; TRBD1 aligns across 8 bases. CDR1 and CDR2 (germline): DFQATT, SNEGSKA (reference sequence). V was pared by 3 bases and J by 3 bases, with 3 bases of the junction left unmatched. This CDR3 spans 13 amino acids. The CDR3 coding sequence is TGCAGTGCTAGCGGGACAGGCAAAGAGACCCAGTACTTC. Protein sequence: CSASGTGKETQYF.

The V and J genes are TRBV9 and TRBJ2-5; D tentatively reads TRBD1 or TRBD2 (7 bases each). The DNA matches TRBJ2-7 better at its end, which makes the J call doubtful. The CDR3 length is 15 residues. Germline V CDR1 and CDR2: SGDLS, YYNGEE. In DNA form, the CDR3 reads TGTGCCAGCAGCCCCAGACAGGGAGGGACACGCGAGCAGTACTTC. Its translation: CASSPRQGGTREQYF.

The rearrangement uses TRBV20-1 and TRBJ2-4; the match to TRBD1 covers 7 bases. The CDR3 length is 13 residues. The V and J ends lost 5 bases and 2 bases, in that order; junction bases with no gene match: 3. The germline CDR1 and CDR2 sequences are DFQATT and SNEGSKA (reference sequence). This chain's CDR3 is CSAWGQTKNIQYF. The CDR3 DNA sequence: TGCAGTGCTTGGGGACAGACCAAAAACATTCAGTACTTC.

The chain links TRBV25-1 to TRBJ2-1; 7 bases align to TRBD2. The CDR3 runs 15 residues. The germline V gene has CDR1 MGHDK and CDR2 SYGVNS. J lost 7 bases, V lost 1 base, and 7 bases had no gene match. CDR3 loop: CASSEFGLGENEQFF. The CDR3 DNA reads as TGTGCCAGCAGTGAATTTGGACTAGGGGAAAATGAGCAGTTCTTC.

This clonotype has only a few counts. The CDR3 DNA sequence: TGTGGGACTCTTGGGGCGGTTAACAACGTCCTGACTTTC. This translates into CGTLGAVNNVLTF. V is TRBV2 and J is TRBJ2-6; D is perhaps TRBD1 or TRBD2 (5 bases each). Germline-derived CDR1 and CDR2 are SNHLY and FYNNEI. CDR3 length: 13 residues.